The clone carrying this T cell receptor (beta chain) occurred once. One end of the junction is discordant with germline, which a read error may explain. Authors' processing steps: Estimates of nucleated cell counts were drawn from the amplification of reference gene primers. Method: immunoSEQ multiplex PCR; TCRdb's copy keeps in-frame clones and lacks some. Clone size and V and J calls were adopted from that table, with D and trimming inferred from the DNA. The sample has roughly 200,000 clones; under 90% are singletons. This sample was included in a study of blood T cell repertoires in COVID-19. Study-level background: Spain, Italy and the United States supplied samples that represented acute and convalescent COVID-19. T cells, B-cell-depleted T cells, or PBMCs provided the cDNA or gDNA that served as material.

The TCR originated in a woman over 75 with active or convalescent COVID-19. Material: peripheral blood.

This chain's CDR3 is CASSLAVLAGGKETQYF. The CDR3 DNA is TGTGCTAGCAGCTTAGCAGTCCTAGCGGGGGGCAAAGAGACCCAGTACTTC. The rearrangement joins TRBV7-7 to TRBJ2-5; 11 positions match TRBD2. Per the germline V gene, CDR1 is SSHAT and CDR2 is FNYEAQ (reference sequence). The CDR3 runs 17 residues.